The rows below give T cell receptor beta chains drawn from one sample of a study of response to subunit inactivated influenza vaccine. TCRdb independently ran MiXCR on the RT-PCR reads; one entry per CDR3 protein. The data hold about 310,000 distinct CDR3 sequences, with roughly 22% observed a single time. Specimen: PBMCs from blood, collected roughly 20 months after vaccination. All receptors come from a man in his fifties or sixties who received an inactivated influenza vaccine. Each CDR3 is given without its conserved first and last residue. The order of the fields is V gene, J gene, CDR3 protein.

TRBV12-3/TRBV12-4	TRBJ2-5	ASSPPGLAVQETQY
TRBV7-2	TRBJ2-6	ASSPRRSSGANVLT
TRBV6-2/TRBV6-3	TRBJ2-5	ASRTTQETQY
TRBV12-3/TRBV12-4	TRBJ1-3	ASSFETGVGNTIY
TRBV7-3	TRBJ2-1	ASSLRRENEQF
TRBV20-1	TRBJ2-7	SARGYRSDEQY
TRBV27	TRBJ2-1	ASRPSGYNEQF
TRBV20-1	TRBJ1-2	SAPDGQLNYGYT
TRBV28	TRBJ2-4	ASSRGTVTKNIQY
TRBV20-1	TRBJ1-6	SAAESTGISYNSPLH
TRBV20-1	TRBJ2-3	SAGNYRDRGRADTQY
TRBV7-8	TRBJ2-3	ASKVLGDTQY
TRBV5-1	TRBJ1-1	ASSLSGQLNTEAF
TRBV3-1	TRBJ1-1	ASSPQDRGATEAF
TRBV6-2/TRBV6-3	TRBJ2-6	ASSYVRSGANVLT
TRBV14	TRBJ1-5	ASSQVISEHNQPQH
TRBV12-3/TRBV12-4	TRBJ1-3	ASSFGKGSGNTIY
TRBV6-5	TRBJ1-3	ASSYLSFPSGNTIY
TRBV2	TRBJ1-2	ASSFMITPYNGYT
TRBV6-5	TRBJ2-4	ASSYSLASGIQY
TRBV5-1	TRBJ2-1	ASGPRDSVREQF